The following is a T cell receptor (beta chain) sequence with its context. Its antigen is undetermined. This may be a read error, as it is one base from a much larger clone. From about 490 ng of total RNA, TCR beta-specific cDNA was reverse-transcribed using a constant-region primer. Three rounds of nested multiplex PCR with slightly modified ARM-PCR produced TCR beta libraries. Forward primers for TRBV1-TRBV30 and a C-beta reverse primer served the first two PCR rounds, at roughly 10 cycles each. One entry per CDR3 protein results from TCRdb running MiXCR on the multiplex PCR reads. The sample has hundreds of thousands of distinct CDR3 sequences, 50% to 70% seen once. This sample is drawn from a study of tumor-infiltrating lymphocytes in primary liver carcinoma. Study-wide results and caveats: Tumor specimens were characterized by a significantly higher top-250-clone fraction than blood (p = 0.039). Samples, which were bulk and unsorted, did not allow CD4+ and CD8+ repertoires to be compared. Between tumor regions, pairs overlapped more than tumor-adjacent and tumor-blood pairs did.

It was unsorted whole blood that yielded blood RNA, and germline DNA was also extracted. Researchers reported drawing approximately 3.6 milliliters of peripheral blood before surgery. Germline V gene lookup returns CDR1 MNHNS and CDR2 SASEGT. The CDR3 loop spans 17 amino acids. This sequence originates from a man between 35 and 55 years old with primary liver carcinoma and hepatitis B virus infection. Specimen: peripheral blood. This chain uses TRBV6-1 with TRBJ1-4; D is uncertain. The CDR3 here is CASSEALGGPPNEKLLF. DNA of the CDR3: TGTGCCAGCAGTGAAGCGCTCGGCGGGCCCCCTAATGAAAAACTGCTTTTT.